This is a list of T cell receptor beta chains from one sample in a study of cytomegalovirus exposure and HLA in healthy donors. Sequenced by immunoSEQ multiplex PCR; TCRdb stores in-frame clones only, minus some. The sample lists approximately 160,000 clones, 68% seen once, with 1.4% to 1.5% in the top ten. Sequencing was done on a sample of PBMCs. These receptor sequences come from a man in his fifties in good health and CMV-seronegative. The CDR3 runs from the conserved cysteine through the conserved F or W. The D gene is left open where the match is weak. Clone size is given for some rows only: seen once, a few or many times, or a class if the clone is expanded.

cdr3_nt	cdr3_aa	v_call	clone_size	d_call	j_call
TGCGCCAGCAGTACGGGGAGTAGCACTGAAGCTTTCTTT	CASSTGSSTEAFF	TRBV5-1	NA	NA	TRBJ1-1
TGCGCCAGCAGCTTAAAAGGGGGTTCCGAGCAGTACTTC	CASSLKGGSEQYF	TRBV5-1	NA	NA	TRBJ2-7
TGTGCCAGCAGCTTGCAACTAGCGGGGAGTAATGAGCAGTTCTTC	CASSLQLAGSNEQFF	TRBV11-1	NA	TRBD2	TRBJ2-1
TGTGCCAGCAGCTATAGCGGGAGGGGTGAGCAGTACTTC	CASSYSGRGEQYF	TRBV7-9	few	TRBD2	TRBJ2-7
TGTGCCAGCAGCCCCCCAGGGATAACAACTAATGAAAAACTGTTTTTT	CASSPPGITTNEKLFF	TRBV7-9	NA	NA	TRBJ1-4
TGTGCCAGCAGTGACTCGCTAGCGGGGGGCACAGATACGCAGTATTTT	CASSDSLAGGTDTQYF	TRBV6-4	medium-sized	TRBD2	TRBJ2-3
TGTGCCAGCAGCTTAGACAGGGGCGATAATTCACCCCTCCACTTT	CASSLDRGDNSPLHF	TRBV7-2	NA	TRBD1	TRBJ1-6
TGTGCCAGCAGCCGTAGGGCTTCCGGGACAGGGGGATATGAGCAGTTCTTC	CASSRRASGTGGYEQFF	TRBV7-9	NA	TRBD1	TRBJ2-1
TGTGCCAGCAGCTTAACAGGGGGCTCCTACGAGCAGTACTTC	CASSLTGGSYEQYF	TRBV7-2	NA	TRBD1	TRBJ2-7
TGTGCCAGCAGCTCACAGGGGGTAAACACCGGGGAGCTGTTTTTT	CASSSQGVNTGELFF	TRBV5-4	NA	TRBD1	TRBJ2-2
TGTGCCAGTGACGACCGGGACAGGCGCGAAAACACTGAAGCTTTCTTT	CASDDRDRRENTEAFF	TRBV19	NA	TRBD1	TRBJ1-1
TGTGCCAGTAGTATCCTAAGACAGCTTAGCAATCAGCCCCAGCATTTT	CASSILRQLSNQPQHF	TRBV19	NA	NA	TRBJ1-5
TGTGCCAGCAGCGTAGACGGAGCTGGAAACACCATATATTTT	CASSVDGAGNTIYF	TRBV11-2	NA	NA	TRBJ1-3
TGTGCCAGCAGTTACTCCGGGACTAGCCAAGAGACCCAGTACTTC	CASSYSGTSQETQYF	TRBV6-6	NA	TRBD2	TRBJ2-5
TGTGCCAGCTCCCCAGGGACAGGGACTCGGGAAGCTTTCTTT	CASSPGTGTREAFF	TRBV18	few	TRBD1	TRBJ1-1
TGTGCCAGCAGTTTCCAGGGAAGGAGCAATCAGCCCCAGCATTTT	CASSFQGRSNQPQHF	TRBV27	NA	NA	TRBJ1-5
TGTGCCAGCAGCGAAGAGAGACACTTTAATTCACCCCTCCACTTT	CASSEERHFNSPLHF	TRBV6-1	once	NA	TRBJ1-6
TGTGCCAGCTCACCAGAGACAGGGCGCAATCAGCCCCAGCATTTT	CASSPETGRNQPQHF	TRBV18	NA	TRBD1	TRBJ1-5
TGTGCCAGCAGGCCGGGACAGGGCGATGAAAAACTGTTTTTT	CASRPGQGDEKLFF	TRBV2	NA	TRBD1	TRBJ1-4
TGTGCCAGCAGTTTTTCCCTCTACAATCAGCCCCAGCATTTT	CASSFSLYNQPQHF	TRBV28	NA	NA	TRBJ1-5
TGTGCCAGCAGTGACGGACAGATTAACTATGGCTACACCTTC	CASSDGQINYGYTF	TRBV6-6	NA	NA	TRBJ1-2
TGTGCCAGCAGTCCACAAAACACCGGGGAGCTGTTTTTT	CASSPQNTGELFF	TRBV2	few	NA	TRBJ2-2
TGTGCCAGCAGCTACCCCAGGGCATATACGCAGTATTTT	CASSYPRAYTQYF	TRBV7-2	NA	NA	TRBJ2-3